This TCR beta chain was profiled in a study of human T cells and chemical hapten exposure. TCRdb reanalysed the RACE reads using MiXCR and keeps one entry per CDR3 protein. Of 150,000 to 200,000 distinct CDR3 sequences listed, roughly 14% are singletons. In its sample, this clonotype was seen a few times. Documented time point: patch test 1, 2 weeks after DPC sensitization. Treatment indicated: therapeutic diphenylcyclopropenone sensitization with weekly scalp DPC. Sequenced material: whole blood, taken in connection with sensitization to the hapten diphenylcyclopropenone (DPC). The clonotype comes from a woman younger than 45 with alopecia areata. Some clones in this sample may be carry-over from other donors' samples.

The CDR3 DNA is TGTGCCAGCAGCCTCCGAGGGGGGTTCGGCACTGAAGCTTTCTTT. Its protein product is CASSLRGGFGTEAFF. The chain uses TRBV14 and TRBJ1-1; a weak D match, TRBD1 (6 bases). Germline CDR1 SGHDN, CDR2 FVKESK. This CDR3 is built from 15 residues. Between the trimmed V and J ends, which lost 4 bases and 4 bases, there was a span of 16 bases.